The clone carrying this T cell receptor beta chain showed up just a few times. Its cognate antigen is unknown. They built TCR cDNA with 5'RACE template switching, a step that put in a universal primer site and UMIs. TCRdb reprocessed the 5' RACE reads via MiXCR and lists one record per CDR3 protein. The sample lists a few hundred thousand distinct CDR3 sequences, approximately 5.2% occurring once. The data were taken from a study of T cells after yellow fever vaccination. Study-wide context: With SMART-Seq v4 Ultra Low Input, the fractions containing low cell numbers were prepared.

Whole-study results and caveats: Reappearance after the booster was seen for most primary-vaccination clones, at 95% to 97% CD4 and 88% CD8. Peaking on day 5 versus 15, the secondary response was faster but weaker.

There are 16 residues in the CDR3. With 0 bases removed from V and 4 bases from J, the gap between germline ends came to 14 bases. The germline V gene has CDR1 MNHEY and CDR2 SVGAGI. The gene calls are TRBV6-5 and TRBJ2-3; D not certain. The sequenced sample was CD4+ T cells sorted from PBMCs, obtained on the day of the yellow fever booster vaccination. The receptor was derived from a man between 18 and 35 years old who received the YFV17D yellow fever vaccine. The CDR3 bases are TGTGCCAGCAGTTACTCGAGCGCGCGGCTCCCAGATACGCAGTATTTT. Amino acids: CASSYSSARLPDTQYF.